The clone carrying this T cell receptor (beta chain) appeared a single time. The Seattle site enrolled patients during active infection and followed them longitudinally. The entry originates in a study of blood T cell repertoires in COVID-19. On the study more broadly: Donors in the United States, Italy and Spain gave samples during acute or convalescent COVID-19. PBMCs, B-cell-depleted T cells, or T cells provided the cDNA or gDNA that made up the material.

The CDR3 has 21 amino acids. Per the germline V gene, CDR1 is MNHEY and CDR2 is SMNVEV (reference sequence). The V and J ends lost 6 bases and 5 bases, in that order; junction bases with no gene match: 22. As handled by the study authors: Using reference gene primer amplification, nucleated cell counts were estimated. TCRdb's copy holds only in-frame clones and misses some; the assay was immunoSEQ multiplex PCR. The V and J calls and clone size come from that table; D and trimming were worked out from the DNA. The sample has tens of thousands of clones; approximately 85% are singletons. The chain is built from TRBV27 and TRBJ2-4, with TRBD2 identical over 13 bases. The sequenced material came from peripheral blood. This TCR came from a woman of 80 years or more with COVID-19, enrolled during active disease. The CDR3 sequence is CASSPKPTSGGGSGTQNIQYF. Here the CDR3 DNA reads TGTGCCAGCAGCCCAAAACCTACTAGCGGGGGGGGGTCTGGAACCCAAAACATTCAGTACTTC.